This entry lists 22 T cell receptor beta chains sequenced from one sample in a study of T cell responses to AZD1222 COVID-19 vaccine. Profiling relied on immunoSEQ multiplex PCR, and the TCRdb table lists in-frame clones only, not all of them. Among approximately 130,000 clones listed, more than 80% were seen once. The sample consisted of peripheral blood, taken 28 days after the second dose of the MenACWY control vaccine. The receptor source for this set is an adult who received the MenACWY meningococcal vaccine as a control.

The chain employs TRBV12-3 or TRBV12-4 and TRBJ1-6; possible D gene TRBD1, 5 bases. The V end lost 4 bases, the J end lost 8 bases, and 9 bases lay between the germline ends. This CDR3 comprises 13 residues. CDR3 in DNA: TGTGCCAGCAGTTGGGACGGATATTCACCCCTCCACTTT. It codes for CASSWDGYSPLHF.

The chain is built from TRBV19 and TRBJ2-1; TRBD1 agrees at 7 bases. The CDR3 has 13 amino acids. J gave up 11 bases and V 1 base, and 5 bases lay outside the gene matches. The V gene's germline CDR1 is LNHDA and CDR2 SQIVND (reference sequence). CDR3 DNA: TGTGCCAGTAGTATAGGACAGGGTGGGAAGCAGTTCTTC. It yields the protein CASSIGQGGKQFF.

The chain couples TRBV5-1 to TRBJ2-2; TRBD2 matches at 7 bases. This CDR3 spans 14 amino acids. Per germline, CDR1 SGHRS and CDR2 YFSETQ. J lost 7 bases, V lost 3 bases, and 6 bases had no gene match. CDR3 sequence reads: CASSSGLVGGELFF. The CDR3, as DNA: TGCGCCAGCAGCTCCGGACTAGTTGGCGGGGAGCTGTTTTTT.

This rearrangement joins TRBV28 to TRBJ2-3; D perhaps matches TRBD2 (7 bases). V was shortened by 7 bases and J by 7 bases, with 24 bases between the two germline ends. Germline CDR1 MDHEN, CDR2 SYDVKM. This CDR3 comprises 16 residues. The DNA for the CDR3 is TGTGCCAGCACCTCTAGTGTGGGGGGGCTTGTTTATACGCAGTATTTT. Its translation: CASTSSVGGLVYTQYF.

V gene TRBV11-1 combines with J gene TRBJ2-3, with TRBD2 matching over 9 bases. The length of the CDR3 is 13 residues. The germline gives CDR1 SGHAT, CDR2 FQDESV (reference sequence). V shed 4 bases and J 9 bases; nucleotides not matched to a gene: 5. This chain's CDR3 is CASSYNLAGTQYF. CDR3 in DNA: TGTGCCAGCAGCTACAATCTAGCGGGGACGCAGTATTTT. Full variable domain (remainder filled in from reference TRBV11-1 and TRBJ2-3): EAEVAQSPRYKITEKSQAVAFWCDPISGHATLYWYRQILGQGPELLVQFQDESVVDDSQLPKDRFSAERLKGVDSTLKIQPAELGDSAMYLCASSYNLAGTQYFGPGTRLTVL.

The J gene is TRBJ1-3, the V gene TRBV29-1; D remains unclear. This CDR3 has 13 amino acids. From germline, CDR1 is SQVTM and CDR2 ANQGSEA. Trimming removed 5 bases from V and 2 bases from J, with 10 bases in between. CDR3 amino acids: CSVPDGAGNTIYF. CDR3 DNA: TGCAGCGTTCCGGACGGGGCTGGAAACACCATATATTTT.

The chain recombines TRBV9 with TRBJ1-2; D is ambiguous. Trimming pared 4 bases from V and 7 bases from J, leaving 17 bases between. CDR3 size: 14 residues. The V gene's germline CDR1 is SGDLS and CDR2 YYNGEE. Written as DNA, the CDR3 is TGTGCCAGCAGCCCCAAACCGGTGGAAAGTGGCTACACCTTC. Protein product: CASSPKPVESGYTF. The variable domain in full, with the rest retrieved from reference TRBV9 and TRBJ1-2, is DSGVTQTPKHLITATGQRVTLRCSPRSGDLSVYWYQQSLDQGLQFLIQYYNGEERAKGNILERFSAQQFPDLHSELNLSSLELGDSALYFCASSPKPVESGYTFGSGTRLTVV.

CDR3 in amino acids: CASSFGYRDSLATNEKLFF. The DNA of the CDR3 is TGTGCCAGCAGCTTCGGGTACCGGGACAGCCTAGCAACTAATGAAAAACTGTTTTTT. The chain joins TRBV11-3 to TRBJ1-4; 7 positions match TRBD1. In germline, CDR1 is SGHNT, CDR2 YENEEA. CDR3 length equals 19 residues. The V and J ends lost 3 bases and 0 bases, in that order; junction bases with no gene match: 13.

The chain links TRBV6-5 to TRBJ2-5; tentative D call: TRBD2 (5 bases). The CDR3 extends over 16 amino acids. V gave up 0 bases and J gave up 1 base, with 12 bases separating them. Germline-derived CDR1 and CDR2 are MNHEY and SVGAGI. Here the CDR3 reads CASSYSILRGQETQYF. The CDR3 DNA reads as TGTGCCAGCAGTTACTCGATACTCCGGGGCCAAGAGACCCAGTACTTC.

V gene TRBV6-4 combines with J gene TRBJ2-1, with 10 bases identical to TRBD2. The CDR3 covers 15 residues. With 3 bases clipped from V and 8 bases from J, the junction kept 7 bases outside the gene matches. Germline values: CDR1 MRHNA, CDR2 SNTAGT. In DNA form, the CDR3 reads TGTGCCAGCAGTGATGGTACTAGCGGGATTTATGAGCAGTTCTTC. It yields the protein CASSDGTSGIYEQFF.

V gene TRBV6-5 combines with J gene TRBJ1-2; D remains unclear. Germline CDR1 MNHEY, CDR2 SVGAGI. Trimming pared 2 bases from V and 4 bases from J, leaving 8 bases between. The CDR3 runs 13 residues. The CDR3 DNA sequence: TGTGCCAGCAGTTACCTCGGTATCTATGGCTACACCTTC. Translating it yields CASSYLGIYGYTF.

This clone was recorded once. The chain recombines TRBV18 with TRBJ2-3; tentative D call: TRBD2 (6 bases). CDR1 is KGHSH, CDR2 LQKENI, per germline. V dropped 2 bases and J dropped 4 bases, with 10 bases sitting between them. The CDR3 is 14 residues long. In DNA form, the CDR3 reads TGTGCCAGCTCACCAGCGGGAAGGGCAGATACGCAGTATTTT. It is translated as CASSPAGRADTQYF.

The chain couples TRBV5-1 to TRBJ2-7; the match to TRBD1 covers 10 bases. Trimming at V came to 3 bases and at J to 0 bases, leaving 3 bases not matched to a gene. CDR1 and CDR2 from the germline V gene are SGHRS and YFSETQ. This CDR3 has 15 residues. CDR3 loop: CASSWGTGDSYEQYV. The CDR3 nucleotides are TGCGCCAGCAGCTGGGGGACAGGGGACTCCTACGAGCAGTACGTC.

This chain links TRBV28 with TRBJ1-5; no clear D gene. Trimming stripped 2 bases from V and 2 bases from J, with 13 bases between. Germline V CDR1 and CDR2: MDHEN, SYDVKM. This CDR3 is 16 amino acids long. For the CDR3, the DNA is TGTGCCAGCAGTTTAATTGTAGGGATGGGCAATCAGCCCCAGCATTTT. Translation gives CASSLIVGMGNQPQHF.

This chain connects TRBV7-9 to TRBJ2-2; 8 nucleotides line up with TRBD2. There are 13 residues in the CDR3. V shed 10 bases and J 2 bases; nucleotides not matched to a gene: 3. CDR1 and CDR2 (germline): SEHNR, FQNEAQ (reference sequence). The chain's CDR3 is CAKSGGNTGELFF. CDR3 bases: TGTGCCAAAAGCGGGGGTAACACCGGGGAGCTGTTTTTT.

The chain carries TRBV3-1 (or the pseudogene TRBV3-2) and TRBJ2-5; D gene ambiguous. This CDR3 spans 16 amino acids. Germline V gene data show CDR1 as LGHDT and CDR2 as YNNKEL (reference sequence). V was clipped by 0 bases and J by 6 bases, with 17 bases between them. This chain's CDR3 is CASSQESVTHEKTQYF. The CDR3 nucleotides are TGTGCCAGCAGCCAAGAGTCCGTAACGCACGAGAAGACCCAGTACTTC.

V is TRBV5-1 and J is TRBJ2-7; D is ambiguous. Germline CDR1 reads SGHRS; CDR2 reads YFSETQ. Trimming removed 4 bases from V and 3 bases from J, with 5 bases in between. The CDR3 is 11 residues long. The CDR3 region has the DNA TGCGCCAGCAGCCACCTCTACGAGCAGTACGTC. Translation: CASSHLYEQYV.

The chain uses TRBV12-3 or TRBV12-4 and TRBJ1-2, with D possibly TRBD1 on 6 matching bases. With 11 bases removed from V and 5 bases from J, the gap between germline ends came to 15 bases. The CDR3 has 12 amino acids. The CDR3: CASGAGEYGYTF. The CDR3 nucleotides read TGTGCCTCGGGGGCGGGGGAATATGGCTACACCTTC.

The chain uses TRBV6-2 or TRBV6-3 and TRBJ1-5; no clear D gene. Trimming removed 2 bases at V and 7 bases at J, with 12 bases between. The V gene's germline CDR1 is MNHEY and CDR2 SVGEGT. CDR3 length equals 14 residues. The CDR3 coding sequence is TGTGCCAGCAGTTACGGGGTGGGTAACCAGCCCCAGCATTTT. Translating it yields CASSYGVGNQPQHF.

The chain combines TRBV21-1 with TRBJ1-1. TRBV21-1 has pseudogene status. The CDR3 totals 19 residues. In DNA form, the CDR3 reads TGTGCCAGCAGCTCCCTGTGGCTACTCTGGAGGGAGAGGGACACTGAAGCTTTCTTT. This gives the protein CASSSLWLLWRERDTEAFF.

The chain carries TRBV2 and TRBJ2-2, with 9 bases matching TRBD1. Losses at the gene ends were 11 bases for V and 5 bases for J; bases not matched to a gene: 3. The CDR3 runs 12 residues. In germline, CDR1 is SNHLY, CDR2 FYNNEI. CDR3 sequence: CAGTGLTGELFF. DNA of the CDR3: TGTGCCGGGACAGGGTTAACCGGGGAGCTGTTTTTT.

This clone was seen just once. V usage is TRBV28 and J usage is TRBJ1-2; TRBD1 aligns across 11 bases. V shed 5 bases and J 4 bases; nucleotides not matched to a gene: 6. The CDR3 runs to 15 residues. Germline-derived CDR1 and CDR2 are MDHEN and SYDVKM. CDR3 region: CASSLRTGGFYGYTF. Here the CDR3 DNA reads TGTGCCAGCAGTCTCAGGACAGGGGGCTTCTATGGCTACACCTTC.